This is a list of T cell receptor beta chains from one sample in a study of blood T cell repertoires in COVID-19. Only in-frame clones appear in the TCRdb table, and some are missing; sequencing was by immunoSEQ multiplex PCR. This table holds around 250,000 clones, around 80% found once. Specimen: PBMCs or T cells enriched from blood (not recorded which). These receptors were collected from a man aged 40-55 years who had been exposed to COVID-19. The CDR3 runs from the conserved cysteine through the conserved F or W. D genes are given only for firm matches. Clone size is stated in some rows and not others, as once, few, many or a class when expanded.

CDR3 length | J gene | clone size | D gene | V gene | CDR3 protein | CDR3 DNA
21 | TRBJ1-2 | - | TRBD1 | TRBV9 | CASSVRVSTGTGEGQMIGYTF | TGTGCCAGCAGCGTTCGGGTGTCAACCGGGACAGGGGAAGGACAGATGATCGGCTACACCTTC
17 | TRBJ1-3 | - | - | TRBV11-2 | CASSLRSWGLMENTIYF | TGTGCCAGCAGCTTAAGGAGTTGGGGCCTCATGGAAAACACCATATATTTT
14 | TRBJ2-5 | once | - | TRBV5-1 | CASSNYYPQETQYF | TGCGCCAGCAGCAACTACTACCCACAAGAGACCCAGTACTTC
15 | TRBJ2-2 | - | - | TRBV7-3 | CASSRGAGYTGELFF | TGTGCCAGCAGCCGAGGTGCGGGCTATACCGGGGAGCTGTTTTTT
15 | TRBJ1-2 | few | TRBD1 | TRBV3-1/TRBV3-2 | CASSQADRDFDGYTF | TGTGCCAGCAGCCAAGCCGACAGGGATTTCGATGGCTACACCTTC
14 | TRBJ2-7 | - | TRBD1 | TRBV5-1 | CASRLGTATYEQYF | TGCGCCAGCAGACTCGGGACAGCCACCTACGAGCAGTACTTC
13 | TRBJ2-7 | - | TRBD2 | TRBV2 | CASRAGGTYEQYF | TGTGCCAGCCGGGCGGGAGGCACCTACGAGCAGTACTTC
17 | TRBJ2-3 | - | TRBD2 | TRBV19 | CASSIRSGVAGTDTQYF | TGTGCCAGTAGTATACGTAGCGGGGTTGCGGGCACAGATACGCAGTATTTT
16 | TRBJ2-3 | - | - | TRBV7-8 | CASSRTGGGDTDTQYF | TGTGCCAGCAGCCGGACTGGGGGAGGCGACACAGATACGCAGTATTTT
15 | TRBJ1-3 | - | - | TRBV7-6 | CASSFGLGAGNTIYF | TGTGCCAGCAGCTTCGGTCTTGGTGCTGGAAACACCATATATTTT
15 | TRBJ2-1 | - | TRBD2 | TRBV5-1 | CASSLAGGPNSEQFF | TGCGCCAGCAGCTTAGCGGGAGGGCCTAACAGTGAGCAGTTCTTC
16 | TRBJ2-7 | - | - | TRBV5-8 | CASSLQGSGLSYEQYF | TGTGCCAGCAGCTTGCAGGGATCCGGCCTAAGCTACGAGCAGTACTTC
16 | TRBJ2-6 | - | - | TRBV6-4 | CASSREAFSGANVLTF | TGTGCCAGCAGCAGGGAGGCCTTCTCTGGGGCCAACGTCCTGACTTTC
13 | TRBJ2-1 | - | - | TRBV2 | CASSPTRHNEQFF | TGTGCCAGCAGTCCGACTAGACACAATGAGCAGTTCTTC
13 | TRBJ2-7 | - | TRBD2 | TRBV7-9 | CASSLRTSGREYF | TGTGCCAGCAGCCTCCGGACTAGCGGGAGGGAGTACTTC
16 | TRBJ2-5 | - | TRBD2 | TRBV6-5 | CASSYWAGGFQETQYF | TGTGCCAGCAGTTACTGGGCGGGAGGGTTCCAAGAGACCCAGTACTTC
14 | TRBJ1-2 | - | - | TRBV7-9 | CASSLQPGGYGYTF | TGTGCCAGCAGCTTACAACCGGGTGGATATGGCTACACCTTC
16 | TRBJ1-2 | - | TRBD1 | TRBV11-3 | CASSLDRTGGMDGYTF | TGTGCCAGCAGCTTAGATCGCACAGGGGGGATGGATGGCTACACCTTC
14 | TRBJ1-1 | - | TRBD1 | TRBV29-1 | CSVEITGGRTEAFF | TGCAGCGTTGAAATAACAGGGGGTAGGACTGAAGCTTTCTTT
13 | TRBJ1-2 | - | - | TRBV7-2 | CASRPTDSSGYTF | TGTGCCAGCAGACCGACGGACAGTTCTGGCTACACCTTC
14 | TRBJ1-5 | many | - | TRBV7-9 | CASSLGGAGQPQHF | TGTGCCAGCAGCTTAGGCGGGGCGGGTCAGCCCCAGCATTTT
15 | TRBJ2-2 | - | TRBD2 | TRBV2 | CASSESVGGRRELFF | TGTGCCAGCAGTGAAAGTGTTGGCGGGAGACGGGAGCTGTTTTTT
19 | TRBJ2-1 | - | TRBD2 | TRBV10-3 | CAISESGASGRGSYNEQFF | TGTGCCATCAGTGAGTCAGGCGCTAGCGGGAGGGGGTCCTACAATGAGCAGTTCTTC
12 | TRBJ2-2 | - | - | TRBV3-1/TRBV3-2 | CASTSSAGELFF | TGTGCCAGCACCTCGTCGGCCGGGGAGCTGTTTTTT
14 | TRBJ1-1 | - | - | TRBV13 | CASSVPGVRTEAFF | TGTGCCAGCAGCGTACCAGGGGTTCGGACTGAAGCTTTCTTT
15 | TRBJ1-1 | - | TRBD1 | TRBV5-1 | CASSLAVQGAAEAFF | TGCGCCAGCAGCTTGGCCGTGCAGGGGGCCGCTGAAGCTTTCTTT
12 | TRBJ1-1 | few | - | TRBV7-9 | CASSATAVEAFF | TGTGCCAGCAGCGCAACAGCGGTTGAAGCTTTCTTT
15 | TRBJ2-7 | - | TRBD2 | TRBV6-5 | CASINSGSFPYEQYF | TGTGCCAGCATTAATAGCGGGAGCTTCCCCTACGAGCAGTACTTC
13 | TRBJ2-7 | - | - | TRBV5-4 | CASSFDRLGEQYF | TGTGCCAGCAGCTTTGACCGACTTGGGGAGCAGTACTTC
13 | TRBJ2-5 | - | - | TRBV12-3/TRBV12-4 | CASSQSSEETQYF | TGTGCCAGCAGTCAATCCTCGGAAGAGACCCAGTACTTC
15 | TRBJ2-1 | - | TRBD1 | TRBV4-1 | CASSQGQGVSNEQFF | TGCGCCAGCAGCCAAGGACAGGGGGTTTCAAATGAGCAGTTCTTC
11 | TRBJ2-1 | - | - | TRBV12-3/TRBV12-4 | CASRTMVEQFF | TGTGCCAGCAGAACTATGGTTGAGCAGTTCTTC
14 | TRBJ2-7 | - | - | TRBV7-9 | CASSFGLGTYEQYF | TGTGCCAGCAGCTTCGGACTCGGTACCTACGAGCAGTACTTC
14 | TRBJ1-5 | many | - | TRBV19 | CASSIGSGPQPQHF | TGTGCCAGTAGTATAGGCTCAGGGCCTCAGCCCCAGCATTTT
18 | TRBJ2-7 | - | TRBD1 | TRBV23-1 | CASSQKNRSGDSSYEQYF | TGCGCCAGCAGTCAAAAAAACCGGAGTGGGGACAGCTCCTACGAGCAGTACTTC
13 | TRBJ1-4 | - | - | TRBV6-5 | CASGRGSNEKLFF | TGTGCCAGCGGTCGGGGGTCCAATGAAAAACTGTTTTTT
15 | TRBJ2-7 | - | TRBD1 | TRBV7-3 | CASSLTGTGGYEQYF | TGTGCCAGCAGCCTCACCGGGACAGGGGGTTACGAGCAGTACTTC
14 | TRBJ1-1 | - | - | TRBV5-1 | CASSSLPVNTEAFF | TGCGCCAGCAGCTCCCTTCCTGTGAACACTGAAGCTTTCTTT
16 | TRBJ2-1 | - | TRBD1 | TRBV7-6 | CASSLLSGGSYNEQFF | TGTGCCAGCAGCTTGTTATCAGGGGGTTCCTACAATGAGCAGTTCTTC
13 | TRBJ1-5 | - | - | TRBV18 | CASSQQTDQPQHF | TGTGCCAGCTCACAGCAGACTGATCAGCCCCAGCATTTT
16 | TRBJ1-2 | few | TRBD1 | TRBV9 | CASSVGVGQVFYGYTF | TGTGCCAGCAGCGTAGGAGTGGGACAGGTGTTCTATGGCTACACCTTC
15 | TRBJ2-5 | - | - | TRBV28 | CASISITGYQETQYF | TGTGCCAGCATTTCCATCACGGGATACCAAGAGACCCAGTACTTC
13 | TRBJ2-7 | - | - | TRBV11-2 | CASSLTAVYEQYF | TGTGCCAGCAGCTTGACAGCCGTTTACGAGCAGTACTTC
12 | TRBJ2-7 | - | - | TRBV30 | CAWSVRRYEQYF | TGTGCCTGGAGTGTCAGGCGCTACGAGCAGTACTTC
13 | TRBJ2-7 | - | TRBD2 | TRBV3-1/TRBV3-2 | CASSQAGVGEQYF | TGTGCCAGCAGCCAGGCGGGAGTGGGCGAGCAGTACTTC
14 | TRBJ1-1 | - | - | TRBV6-5 | CASSYSTGNTEAFF | TGTGCCAGCAGTTATTCAACGGGGAACACTGAAGCTTTCTTT
12 | TRBJ1-4 | - | - | TRBV6-5 | CASAGRVEKLFF | TGTGCCAGCGCCGGCAGGGTTGAAAAACTGTTTTTT
15 | TRBJ2-1 | few | - | TRBV6-5 | CASSPQMSSYNEQFF | TGTGCCAGCAGCCCACAGATGAGCTCCTACAATGAGCAGTTCTTC
14 | TRBJ2-7 | - | TRBD2 | TRBV6-5 | CASRRLAGEGEQYF | TGTGCCAGCAGACGACTAGCGGGAGAAGGCGAGCAGTACTTC
14 | TRBJ1-1 | - | - | TRBV30 | CAWSSGAPNTEAFF | TGTGCCTGGAGTTCAGGGGCCCCCAACACTGAAGCTTTCTTT
12 | TRBJ1-1 | - | - | TRBV6-5 | CASRHPGGEAFF | TGTGCCAGCAGACATCCAGGAGGGGAAGCTTTCTTT
13 | TRBJ2-1 | - | TRBD1 | TRBV28 | CASSLRDRGLGFF | TGTGCCAGCAGTTTGAGGGACAGGGGACTCGGGTTCTTC
12 | TRBJ2-3 | - | - | TRBV18 | CASSPSLDTQYF | TGTGCCAGCTCACCCTCTTTGGATACGCAGTATTTT
14 | TRBJ2-3 | - | TRBD1 | TRBV24-1 | CATSGTGRTDTQYF | TGTGCCACCTCCGGGACAGGCCGCACAGATACGCAGTATTTT
14 | TRBJ1-1 | - | TRBD1 | TRBV18 | CASSENRGDTEAFF | TGTGCCAGCTCAGAGAACAGGGGAGACACTGAAGCTTTCTTT